This T cell receptor (beta chain) was captured in a study of blood T cell repertoires in COVID-19. Study summary: The United States, Italy and Spain provided the acute and convalescent COVID-19 samples. T cells, B-cell-depleted T cells, or PBMCs provided the cDNA or gDNA that served as material.

Authors' data handling: Researchers report that nucleated cell counts were estimated from reference gene primer amplification. TCRdb keeps only in-frame clones here, not all; method: immunoSEQ multiplex PCR. The DNA gave D and trimming, while V, J and clone size come from that table. Of approximately 300,000 clones in the sample, nearly 90% are singletons; the top ten hold around 0.98%. The CDR3 is 15 amino acids. In germline, CDR1 is LGHDT, CDR2 YNNKEL (reference sequence). Trimming took 5 bases from V and 2 from J; bases not matched to a gene: 7. Patients in Seattle were enrolled during active infection, then followed longitudinally.

The rearrangement uses TRBV3-1 (or the pseudogene TRBV3-2) and TRBJ1-1, with 8 positions matching TRBD1. Material: peripheral blood. This clonotype was obtained from a woman aged 40 to 55 with COVID-19, enrolled during active disease. CDR3 nucleotide sequence: TGTGCCAGCAGCATCCGGACAGGGAGCAACACTGAAGCTTTCTTT. It yields the protein CASSIRTGSNTEAFF.